This T cell receptor beta chain was captured by sequencing in a study of blood T cell repertoires in COVID-19. TCRdb keeps only in-frame clones here, not all; method: immunoSEQ multiplex PCR. The data contain around 170,000 clones, about 88% of them singletons. The junction had 12 bases not matched to a gene; V was cut back by 2 bases and J by 8 bases. The CDR3 sequence is 17 residues long. Germline V gene lookup returns CDR1 KGHDR and CDR2 SFDVKD. V and J are TRBV24-1 and TRBJ2-1; 9 bases agree with TRBD1. Sequences were obtained from peripheral blood. The receptor was isolated from a man younger than 40 with active or convalescent COVID-19. In DNA form, the CDR3 reads TGTGCCACCAGTGATTCCACTCCGGGACAGGGAGGTCATGAGCAGTTCTTC. It translates to CATSDSTPGQGGHEQFF.